These 24 T cell receptor beta chains share one sample of origin, sequenced in a study of T cell responses to AZD1222 COVID-19 vaccine. The assay was immunoSEQ multiplex PCR, and TCRdb's table has in-frame clones only and misses some. In the table there are some 99,000 clones, roughly 80% of which are singletons. Source: peripheral blood, taken 28 days after the second AZD1222 dose. These receptors originate from an adult who received the AZD1222 COVID-19 vaccine.

The chain couples TRBV6-2 or TRBV6-3 to TRBJ1-1; D ambiguous. Trimming shortened V by 3 bases and J by 5 bases, and 7 bases separated the two germline ends. Germline CDR1 is MNHEY and CDR2 is SVGEGT. The length of the CDR3 is 12 residues. CDR3 DNA sequence: TGTGCCAGCAGTTATTTGCTAACTGAAGCTTTCTTT. As protein: CASSYLLTEAFF.

The V and J genes are TRBV27 and TRBJ2-2; D possibly corresponds to TRBD2 (5 bases). V lost 7 bases to trimming and J lost 6 bases, with 27 bases between them. This CDR3 contains 18 residues. In germline, CDR1 is MNHEY, CDR2 SMNVEV (reference sequence). In DNA form, the CDR3 reads TGTGCCAGCACCCCAACGTTTCGGACGGGGTTACGTTCCGGGGAGCTGTTTTTT. Its protein is CASTPTFRTGLRSGELFF.

The table lists this clone with a count of one. The J gene is TRBJ2-2, the V gene TRBV6-2 or TRBV6-3; D is undetermined. The CDR3 is made up of 16 amino acids. From germline, CDR1 is MNHEY and CDR2 SVGEGT. The V gene lost 4 bases and the J gene lost 3 bases, with 15 bases spanning the gap. The CDR3 region is CASSLRRRAYTGELFF. The CDR3 coding sequence is TGTGCCAGCAGTTTACGGCGAAGGGCCTACACCGGGGAGCTGTTTTTT.

The rearrangement joins TRBV7-2 to TRBJ2-7; 7 bases match TRBD2. The germline V gene encodes CDR1 SGHTA and CDR2 FQGNSA. The CDR3 loop spans 15 amino acids. V lost 4 bases and J lost 2; bases outside the gene matches: 8. The CDR3 loop is CASSSGTSGAYEQYF. CDR3 nucleotides: TGTGCCAGCAGCTCGGGTACGAGCGGGGCCTACGAGCAGTACTTC.

The chain joins TRBV2 to TRBJ2-7; no firm D call. V shed 6 bases and J shed 2 bases, with 5 bases lying between them. The CDR3 runs to 11 residues. CDR1 and CDR2 (germline): SNHLY, FYNNEI. CDR3 nucleotides: TGTGCCAGCAGGAACCCCTACGAGCAGTACTTC. Translation: CASRNPYEQYF.

V gene TRBV11-1 combines with J gene TRBJ2-2; D gene ambiguous. CDR3 length equals 14 residues. Germline-derived CDR1 and CDR2 are SGHAT and FQDESV (reference sequence). Trimming left V 2 bases short and J 6 bases short, with 10 bases between. This CDR3 is CASSLRLNAGELFF. The CDR3 bases are TGTGCCAGCAGCTTACGGCTAAACGCCGGGGAGCTGTTTTTT.

This clone appeared a few times. The chain recombines TRBV6-2 or TRBV6-3 with TRBJ2-7; D uncertain. The CDR3 covers 14 residues. Trimming cost V 3 bases and J 3 bases, with 12 bases left between them. CDR1 and CDR2 (germline): MNHEY, SVGEGT. CDR3 nucleotides: TGTGCCAGCAGTTATGGGATGGCGAACTACGAGCAGTACTTC. It yields the protein CASSYGMANYEQYF.

The chain combines TRBV5-6 with TRBJ1-3; D remains ambiguous. This CDR3 has 11 amino acids. Per the germline V gene, CDR1 is SGHDT and CDR2 is YYEEEE. The V end was cut by 2 bases, the J end by 9 bases, with 6 bases between. The CDR3 reads CASSLGSTIYF. CDR3 nucleotides: TGTGCCAGCAGCTTAGGGAGCACCATATATTTT.

This clone was counted only a few times. The chain has TRBV7-2 and TRBJ1-2; D is uncertain. The CDR3 loop spans 14 amino acids. Germline assignment: CDR1 SGHTA and CDR2 FQGNSA. Between the trimmed V and J ends, which lost 1 base and 6 bases, there was a span of 12 bases. CDR3 loop: CASSLGSVRDGYTF. CDR3 coding DNA: TGTGCCAGCAGCTTAGGGTCCGTGAGGGATGGCTACACCTTC.

The chain couples TRBV5-1 to TRBJ1-2; D possibly corresponds to TRBD1 (6 bases). Per the germline V gene, CDR1 is SGHRS and CDR2 is YFSETQ. V lost 3 bases and J lost 7, with 13 bases in between. The CDR3 has 13 amino acids. DNA for the CDR3: TGCGCCAGCAGCTCTGAGGGGGTGCGTGGCTACACCTTC. It translates to CASSSEGVRGYTF.

The rearrangement uses TRBV6-5 and TRBJ1-5; 10 nucleotides match TRBD1. CDR1 is MNHEY, CDR2 SVGAGI, per germline. This CDR3 is 15 amino acids long. V dropped 8 bases and J dropped 1; count of bases not matched to a gene: 5. Here the CDR3 DNA reads TGTGCCAGCCTGACAGGGGGCGGAAGCAATCAGCCCCAGCATTTT. It is translated as CASLTGGGSNQPQHF.

This chain joins TRBV27 and TRBJ2-3; D possibly matches TRBD1 or TRBD2 (5 bases each). The CDR3 is 15 residues long. Trimming left V 5 bases short and J 2 bases short, with 14 bases between. Germline V gene lookup returns CDR1 MNHEY and CDR2 SMNVEV (reference sequence). The CDR3 spells CASSRGWGNTDTQYF. CDR3 in DNA: TGTGCCAGCAGTCGTGGTTGGGGGAACACAGATACGCAGTATTTT.

The chain uses TRBV4-1 and TRBJ1-2; unclear D gene. V lost 1 base and J 3 bases, leaving 9 bases between the germline ends. The germline V gene encodes CDR1 MGHRA and CDR2 YSYEKL. This CDR3 comprises 14 residues. CDR3 sequence (DNA): TGCGCCAGCAGCCAAGGGGAGATGGACTATGGCTACACCTTC. It specifies CASSQGEMDYGYTF.

This clone was detected once. J is TRBJ1-2 and V is TRBV2; the D gene is possibly TRBD1 (5 bases). Germline lookup yields CDR1 SNHLY and CDR2 FYNNEI. This CDR3 contains 14 residues. Trimming took off 5 bases at V and 0 bases at J, with 10 bases between the two ends. The CDR3 DNA reads TGTGCCAGCAGTCGGGACCGTGCTAACTATGGCTACACCTTC. This gives the protein CASSRDRANYGYTF.

The chain is built from TRBV6-5 and TRBJ1-5, with TRBD1 matching over 7 bases. The ends lost 6 bases at V and 0 bases at J; junction bases unmatched: 5. The CDR3 is made up of 15 amino acids. In germline, CDR1 is MNHEY, CDR2 SVGAGI. DNA of the CDR3: TGTGCCAGCAGACCGGGACAGAATAGCAATCAGCCCCAGCATTTT. It translates to CASRPGQNSNQPQHF.

The chain uses TRBV30 and TRBJ2-3; D is possibly TRBD1 (6 bases). CDR3 length: 14 amino acids. Germline lookup yields CDR1 GTSNPN and CDR2 SVGIG (reference sequence). V was cut by 7 bases and J by 2 bases, with 16 bases left in between. In nucleotides, the CDR3 is TGTGCCTTGGGGGCGGCGGACCCCACAGATACGCAGTATTTT. Protein sequence: CALGAADPTDTQYF.

V gene TRBV5-1 combines with J gene TRBJ2-1, with a weak D call TRBD2 (6 bases). This CDR3 comprises 16 residues. V lost 4 bases and J 2 bases, leaving 16 bases between the germline ends. Germline V gene sequence: CDR1 SGHRS, CDR2 YFSETQ. The CDR3 sequence is CASSASPSGAYNEQFF. CDR3 DNA: TGCGCCAGCAGCGCCTCTCCGTCGGGAGCCTACAATGAGCAGTTCTTC.

The chain carries TRBV3-1 (or the pseudogene TRBV3-2) and TRBJ1-6; 9 nucleotides agree with TRBD1. Trimming took 3 bases from V and 7 from J; bases not matched to a gene: 7. Germline CDR1 and CDR2: LGHDT and YNNKEL (reference sequence). The CDR3 loop spans 16 amino acids. The CDR3 DNA is TGTGCCAGCAGCCACGGACGGACAGGGGCCAATTCACCCCTCCACTTT. Translation gives CASSHGRTGANSPLHF.

The chain recombines TRBV30 with TRBJ2-6, with no clear D. V lost 1 base and J 1 base, leaving 5 bases between the germline ends. The CDR3 is 14 residues long. Germline-derived CDR1 and CDR2 are GTSNPN and SVGIG (reference sequence). The CDR3 sequence: CAWSEGSGANVLTF. The DNA for the CDR3 is TGTGCCTGGAGTGAGGGATCTGGGGCCAACGTCCTGACTTTC.

The CDR3 nucleotides are TGTGCCACTTCGCTCCAGGGGTCCGAGGAGCAGTACTTC. Translating it yields CATSLQGSEEQYF. The chain joins TRBV19 to TRBJ2-7; perhaps TRBD1 as D (6 bases). The CDR3 spans 13 residues. Trimming removed 10 bases from V and 7 bases from J, with 20 bases in between. Germline loops: CDR1 LNHDA, CDR2 SQIVND (reference sequence).

The chain combines TRBV6-2 or TRBV6-3 with TRBJ2-1, with 8 bases identical to TRBD2. From germline, CDR1 is MNHEY and CDR2 SVGEGT. The CDR3 has 15 residues. With 5 bases clipped from V and 4 bases from J, the junction kept 7 bases outside the gene matches. In nucleotides, the CDR3 is TGTGCCAGCAGTGAGAGCGGGAGAACTTACAATGAGCAGTTCTTC. Its protein product is CASSESGRTYNEQFF.

The chain uses TRBV10-1 and TRBJ2-3, with D perhaps TRBD2 (6 bases). V lost 6 bases and J lost 0, with 16 bases in between. The CDR3 consists of 16 residues. CDR1 is WNHNN and CDR2 is SYGVQD in the germline V gene (reference sequence). CDR3 amino acids: CASSDPRGTSTDTQYF. The CDR3, as DNA: TGCGCCAGCAGCGACCCCCGGGGGACCAGCACAGATACGCAGTATTTT.

The chain has TRBV12-5 and TRBJ2-7; D gene uncertain. The V gene lost 2 bases and the J gene lost 2 bases, with 4 bases spanning the gap. Germline V gene lookup returns CDR1 LGHNT and CDR2 FRNRAP. This CDR3 has 12 residues. The CDR3 bases are TGTGCTAGTGGTTTGCTGCCCTACGAGCAGTACTTC. This sequence encodes CASGLLPYEQYF.

A few counts support this clone. The rearrangement links TRBV7-9 to TRBJ2-7; TRBD1 matches at 9 bases. The germline V gene has CDR1 SEHNR and CDR2 FQNEAQ (reference sequence). V lost 1 base, J lost 5 bases, and 3 bases stayed unmatched. CDR3 length: 14 residues. CDR3 DNA sequence: TGTGCCAGCAGCTTAGGGGGACAGGGAAACGAGCAGTACTTC. Protein: CASSLGGQGNEQYF.